One sample yielded the 22 T cell receptor beta chains listed below, sequenced in a study of cytomegalovirus exposure and HLA in healthy donors. Both 60 Vbeta primers and 13 Jbeta primers went into the PCR. TCRdb keeps only in-frame clones here, not all; method: immunoSEQ multiplex PCR. In the table there are fewer than 150,000 clones, around 70% of which are singletons. The sequenced material came from PBMCs. The receptors originated from a man aged 25-45 years in good health and CMV-seronegative.

The V and J genes are TRBV29-1 and TRBJ1-4, with D uncertain. The CDR3 totals 13 residues. Trimming pared 4 bases from V and 6 bases from J, leaving 12 bases between. The V gene's germline CDR1 is SQVTM and CDR2 ANQGSEA. CDR3 residues: CSVVFGGDEKLFF. In DNA, the CDR3 is TGCAGCGTTGTTTTCGGCGGTGATGAAAAACTGTTTTTT.

The chain combines TRBV5-1 with TRBJ2-7; 10 bases line up with TRBD1. With V trimmed by 5 bases and J by 1 base, 3 bases remained unmatched. Germline CDR1 and CDR2: SGHRS and YFSETQ. The CDR3 has 14 residues. This chain's CDR3 is CASSTGQGSYEQYF. The CDR3 coding sequence is TGCGCCAGCAGTACGGGACAGGGGTCCTACGAGCAGTACTTC.

This clone has more than one count but fewer than ten. The J gene is TRBJ2-3, the V gene TRBV10-3; unclear D gene. V shed 2 bases and J shed 6 bases, with 3 bases lying between them. Germline V gives CDR1 ENHRY, CDR2 SYGVKD. CDR3 size: 11 residues. CDR3 residues: CAISEADTQYF. Written as DNA, the CDR3 is TGTGCCATCAGTGAGGCGGATACGCAGTATTTT.

Only one count was recorded for this clone. The rearrangement joins TRBV7-3 to TRBJ2-3; 15 bases are a match to TRBD2. Germline assignment: CDR1 SGHTA and CDR2 FQGTGA. The junction had 3 bases not matched to a gene; V was cut back by 4 bases and J by 4 bases. The CDR3 consists of 16 residues. The CDR3 reads CASSSGLAGGSDTQYF. In DNA form, the CDR3 reads TGTGCCAGCAGCTCCGGACTAGCGGGAGGGTCAGATACGCAGTATTTT.

This clone has only a few counts. The chain joins TRBV19 to TRBJ2-5; a possible D gene is TRBD2 (5 bases). The CDR3 loop spans 12 amino acids. V lost 4 bases, J lost 3 bases, and 6 bases lay in between. CDR1 and CDR2 from the germline V gene are LNHDA and SQIVND (reference sequence). The CDR3 sequence: CASSTGEETQYF. DNA of the CDR3: TGTGCCAGTAGTACCGGGGAAGAGACCCAGTACTTC.

The chain has TRBV9 and TRBJ2-3; 10 bases are shared with TRBD1. The CDR3 runs 18 residues. From germline, CDR1 is SGDLS and CDR2 YYNGEE. The trim removed 0 bases at V and 4 bases at J, leaving 11 bases unmatched. CDR3 sequence reads: CASSVGPVGQGIADTQYF. The CDR3 bases are TGTGCCAGCAGCGTAGGCCCTGTGGGACAGGGGATTGCAGATACGCAGTATTTT.

This chain uses TRBV19 with TRBJ2-7, with TRBD2 matching over 12 bases. The germline gives CDR1 LNHDA, CDR2 SQIVND (reference sequence). CDR3 length equals 15 residues. V lost 3 bases to trimming and J lost 0 bases; unmatched junction nucleotides: 0. The chain's CDR3 is CASSMGLAGSYEQYF. CDR3 in DNA: TGTGCCAGTAGTATGGGACTAGCGGGCTCCTACGAGCAGTACTTC.

V usage is TRBV7-9 and J usage is TRBJ1-2; 7 bases fit TRBD1. Looked up from germline, CDR1 is SEHNR and CDR2 is FQNEAQ (reference sequence). V dropped 1 base and J dropped 8; count of bases not matched to a gene: 10. This CDR3 comprises 15 residues. The DNA of the CDR3 is TGTGCCAGCAGCTTAGGAGGAGGGGGCGAGAAGGGCTACACCTTC. It yields the protein CASSLGGGGEKGYTF.

This clone was detected only a few times. V and J are TRBV7-6 and TRBJ1-1; 7 bases are shared with TRBD1. This CDR3 is 13 amino acids long. V lost 5 bases, J lost 6 bases, and 6 bases stayed unmatched. The germline V gene has CDR1 SGHVS and CDR2 FNYEAQ. CDR3 residues: CASSAVQGAEAFF. In nucleotides, the CDR3 is TGTGCCAGCAGCGCGGTTCAGGGGGCTGAAGCTTTCTTT. The whole variable domain, filled in from reference TRBV7-6 and TRBJ1-1, reads GAGVSQSPRYKVTKRGQDVALRCDPISGHVSLYWYRQALGQGPEFLTYFNYEAQQDKSGLPNDRFSAERPEGSISTLTIQRTEQRDSAMYRCASSAVQGAEAFFGQGTRLTVV.

The chain is built from TRBV27 and TRBJ2-1; D perhaps matches TRBD2 (6 bases). CDR3 length: 14 residues. CDR1 and CDR2 (germline): MNHEY, SMNVEV (reference sequence). V shed 3 bases and J shed 8 bases, with 14 bases lying between them. The CDR3 spells CASSLGTVAYEQFF. As DNA, the CDR3 is TGTGCCAGCAGTTTGGGGACTGTGGCCTATGAGCAGTTCTTC.

The chain has TRBV28 and TRBJ2-5, with TRBD2 matching over 9 bases. In germline, CDR1 is MDHEN, CDR2 SYDVKM. The ends lost 7 bases at V and 4 bases at J; junction bases unmatched: 4. CDR3 size: 13 residues. The CDR3 DNA reads TGTGCCAGCAATAGCGGGAGAGCAGAGACCCAGTACTTC. This sequence encodes CASNSGRAETQYF.

V is TRBV7-2 and J is TRBJ2-4; 8 nucleotides line up with TRBD2. The ends lost 3 bases at V and 8 bases at J; junction bases unmatched: 9. The germline V gene encodes CDR1 SGHTA and CDR2 FQGNSA. The CDR3 runs to 15 residues. The CDR3 DNA reads as TGTGCCAGCAGCTTCCTTAGCGGGAAGGCGTACATTCAGTACTTC. Amino acids: CASSFLSGKAYIQYF.

This clone appeared a single time. The chain links TRBV19 to TRBJ1-3; possibly TRBD1 for D (5 bases). The CDR3 has 12 amino acids. V gave up 8 bases and J gave up 1 base, with 6 bases separating them. Germline CDR1 is LNHDA and CDR2 is SQIVND (reference sequence). The CDR3 DNA follows: TGTGCCAGTCGGGGGTCTGGAAACACCATATATTTT. Protein: CASRGSGNTIYF.

This clone turned up a few times. The chain uses TRBV28 and TRBJ2-7; unclear D gene. Germline V gene lookup returns CDR1 MDHEN and CDR2 SYDVKM. The CDR3 runs to 12 residues. The V end lost 2 bases, the J end lost 6 bases, and 8 bases lay between the germline ends. The CDR3 reads CASSLAVGEQYF. In DNA, the CDR3 is TGTGCCAGCAGTTTAGCGGTGGGCGAGCAGTACTTC.

The V call is TRBV9, the J call TRBJ2-2; D unresolved. The germline V gene encodes CDR1 SGDLS and CDR2 YYNGEE. CDR3 length equals 15 residues. Trimming pared 2 bases from V and 1 base from J, leaving 9 bases between. The CDR3 loop is CASSVVGENTGELFF. CDR3 coding DNA: TGTGCCAGCAGCGTGGTAGGAGAGAACACCGGGGAGCTGTTTTTT.

This clone was observed a few times. The V call is TRBV6-6, the J call TRBJ2-5, with D tentatively TRBD1 (6 bases). Trimming removed 0 bases at V and 2 bases at J, with 13 bases between. This CDR3 is built from 16 residues. In germline, CDR1 is MNHNY, CDR2 SVGAGI (reference sequence). The CDR3 region is CASSYSKGVGQETQYF. CDR3 DNA sequence: TGTGCCAGCAGTTACTCGAAGGGGGTGGGGCAAGAGACCCAGTACTTC.

The table lists this clone with a count of one. The V gene is TRBV15, the J gene TRBJ2-5, with TRBD2 matching over 9 bases. The CDR3 length is 15 residues. V lost 4 bases to trimming and J lost 0 bases; unmatched junction nucleotides: 3. Germline CDR1 is LNHNV and CDR2 is YYDKDF (reference sequence). Here the CDR3 DNA reads TGTGCCACCAGCACCAGCGGGGGGTACCAAGAGACCCAGTACTTC. This gives the protein CATSTSGGYQETQYF.

The chain couples TRBV30 to TRBJ1-1; D possibly corresponds to TRBD1 (6 bases). V shed 2 bases and J shed 5 bases, with 15 bases lying between them. The CDR3 is made up of 14 amino acids. CDR1 is GTSNPN, CDR2 SVGIG, per germline (reference sequence). CDR3 in amino acids: CAWSNRALWTEAFF. The CDR3 bases are TGTGCCTGGAGTAACAGGGCCCTTTGGACTGAAGCTTTCTTT.

The genes are TRBV4-1 and TRBJ2-1, with 13 positions matching TRBD2. This CDR3 region has 19 residues. V trimming: 4 bases; J trimming: 5 bases; junction bases outside the gene matches: 14. Germline CDR1 and CDR2: MGHRA and YSYEKL. This CDR3 reads CASSLRPGLAGEPNNEQFF. DNA of the CDR3: TGCGCCAGCAGCCTCCGACCCGGACTAGCGGGAGAGCCTAACAATGAGCAGTTCTTC.

J is TRBJ1-5 and V is TRBV18; no definite D call. Between the trimmed V and J ends, which lost 0 bases and 9 bases, there was a span of 12 bases. CDR3 length: 14 residues. Germline-derived CDR1 and CDR2 are KGHSH and LQKENI. For the CDR3, the DNA is TGTGCCAGCTCACCACCCTCAGGATACGGGCCCCAGCATTTT. It codes for CASSPPSGYGPQHF.

The chain recombines TRBV29-1 with TRBJ2-4; 8 bases align to TRBD2. The V segment lost 7 bases and the J segment 5 bases; nucleotides outside the gene matches: 1. Germline V gene sequence: CDR1 SQVTM, CDR2 ANQGSEA. The CDR3 is made up of 11 amino acids. The chain's CDR3 is CSAGLENIQYF. The CDR3 DNA reads as TGCAGCGCGGGACTAGAAAACATTCAGTACTTC.

The gene calls are TRBV7-9 and TRBJ1-5; 7 nucleotides agree with TRBD1. Germline CDR1 SEHNR, CDR2 FQNEAQ (reference sequence). This CDR3 contains 15 residues. Trimming took 1 base from V and 0 from J; bases not matched to a gene: 0. The CDR3 protein is CASSLGDSSNQPQHF. The DNA for the CDR3 is TGTGCCAGCAGCTTAGGGGACAGTAGCAATCAGCCCCAGCATTTT. The full variable domain, with the rest looked up from reference TRBV7-9 and TRBJ1-5, is DTGVSQNPRHKITKRGQNVTFRCDPISEHNRLYWYRQTLGQGPEFLTYFQNEAQLEKSRLLSDRFSAERPKGSFSTLEIQRTEQGDSAMYLCASSLGDSSNQPQHFGDGTRLSIL.